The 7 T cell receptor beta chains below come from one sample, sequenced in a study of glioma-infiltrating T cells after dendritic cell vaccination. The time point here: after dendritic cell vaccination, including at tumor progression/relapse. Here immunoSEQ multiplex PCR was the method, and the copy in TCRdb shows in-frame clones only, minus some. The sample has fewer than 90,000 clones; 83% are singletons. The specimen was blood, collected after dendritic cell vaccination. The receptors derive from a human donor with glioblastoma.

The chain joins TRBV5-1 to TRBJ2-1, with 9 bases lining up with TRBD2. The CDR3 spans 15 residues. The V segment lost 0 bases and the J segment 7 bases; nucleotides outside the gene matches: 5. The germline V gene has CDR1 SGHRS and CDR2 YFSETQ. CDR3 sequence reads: CASSLEAGGSNEQFF. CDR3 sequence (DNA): TGCGCCAGCAGCTTGGAAGCGGGGGGATCTAATGAGCAGTTCTTC.

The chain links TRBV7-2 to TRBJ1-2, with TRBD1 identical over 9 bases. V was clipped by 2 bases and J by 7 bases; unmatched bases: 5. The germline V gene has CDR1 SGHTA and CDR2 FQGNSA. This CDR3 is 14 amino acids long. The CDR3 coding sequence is TGTGCCAGCAGCTTAACGGGACAGGGAAGTGGCTACACCTTC. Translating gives CASSLTGQGSGYTF.

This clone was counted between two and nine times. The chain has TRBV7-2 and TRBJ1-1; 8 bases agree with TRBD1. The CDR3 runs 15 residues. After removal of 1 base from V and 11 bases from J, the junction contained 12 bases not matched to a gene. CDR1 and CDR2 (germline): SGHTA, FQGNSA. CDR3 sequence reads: CASSLVDRGGERAFF. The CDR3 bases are TGTGCCAGCAGCTTAGTCGACAGGGGAGGGGAGAGGGCTTTCTTT. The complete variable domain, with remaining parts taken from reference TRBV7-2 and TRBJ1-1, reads GAGVSQSPSNKVTEKGKDVELRCDPISGHTALYWYRQSLGQGLEFLIYFQGNSAPDKSGLPSDRFSAERTGGSVSTLTIQRTQQEDSAVYLCASSLVDRGGERAFFGQGTRLTVV.

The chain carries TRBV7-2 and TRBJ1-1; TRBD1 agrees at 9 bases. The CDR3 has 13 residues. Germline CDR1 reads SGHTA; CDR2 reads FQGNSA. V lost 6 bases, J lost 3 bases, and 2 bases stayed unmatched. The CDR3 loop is CASSRQGDTEAFF. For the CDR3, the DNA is TGTGCCAGCAGTCGACAGGGGGACACTGAAGCTTTCTTT.

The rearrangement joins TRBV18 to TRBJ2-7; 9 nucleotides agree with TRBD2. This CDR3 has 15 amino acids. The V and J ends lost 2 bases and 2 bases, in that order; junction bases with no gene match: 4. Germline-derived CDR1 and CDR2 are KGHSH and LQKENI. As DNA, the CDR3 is TGTGCCAGCTCACCAGGCCTAGCGGGGACCTACGAGCAGTACTTC. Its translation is CASSPGLAGTYEQYF.

CDR3 loop: CASSPAGGHGETQYF. DNA for the CDR3: TGTGCCAGCAGCCCAGCGGGGGGCCACGGGGAGACCCAGTACTTC. This sequence joins TRBV2 and TRBJ2-5, with 9 bases lining up with TRBD2. Germline-derived CDR1 and CDR2 are SNHLY and FYNNEI. The CDR3 runs 15 residues. J was trimmed by 5 bases and V by 6 bases; bases with no gene match: 10. The entire variable domain, with the rest obtained from reference TRBV2 and TRBJ2-5, is as follows: EPEVTQTPSHQVTQMGQEVILRCVPISNHLYFYWYRQILGQKVEFLVSFYNNEISEKSEIFDDQFSVERPDGSNFTLKIRSTKLEDSAMYFCASSPAGGHGETQYFGPGTRLLVL.

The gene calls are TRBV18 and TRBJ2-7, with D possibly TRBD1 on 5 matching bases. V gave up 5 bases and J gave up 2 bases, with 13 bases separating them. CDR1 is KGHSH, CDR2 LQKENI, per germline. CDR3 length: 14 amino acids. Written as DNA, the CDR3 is TGTGCCAGCTCAACGTGGACGGACACCTACGAGCAGTACTTC. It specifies CASSTWTDTYEQYF.